Listed below are T cell receptor beta chains from one sample, sequenced in a study of blood T cell repertoires in COVID-19. Repertoires were generated with immunoSEQ multiplex PCR, while TCRdb's copy carries only in-frame clones and drops some. The table lists some 140,000 clones, about 86% of them singletons, with approximately 16% in the top ten. The specimen sequenced was peripheral blood. The receptor set was obtained from a woman in her forties or fifties who had recovered from COVID-19. Both conserved end residues are trimmed from each CDR3.

ASSLGLGAPYGYT	TRBJ1-2	TRBV7-2	13
ASSLVRQGVKTQY	TRBJ2-5	TRBV7-8	13
ASGTGLVGEQF	TRBJ2-1	TRBV7-3	11
ATSDLILVVSDTQY	TRBJ2-3	TRBV24-1	14
ASSLIQGASEQY	TRBJ2-7	TRBV5-6	12
ASSPTRTSGRPYEQY	TRBJ2-7	TRBV18	15
ASSLSFSGELF	TRBJ2-2	TRBV5-1	11
ASSRQGARTEAF	TRBJ1-1	TRBV3-1/TRBV3-2	12
ASSVLAGGQEQF	TRBJ2-1	TRBV2	12
ASRTGNYGYT	TRBJ1-2	TRBV19	10
ASSSGQVGNTEAF	TRBJ1-1	TRBV28	13
ASSKGLAVYEQY	TRBJ2-7	TRBV19	12
ASRRTGRHEQF	TRBJ2-1	TRBV2	11
AWRGVGGRTYNEQF	TRBJ2-1	TRBV30	14
ASSIRGMNTEAF	TRBJ1-1	TRBV11-2	12
ASSELLGGGYT	TRBJ1-2	TRBV6-1	11
ASSGTGGQPQH	TRBJ1-5	TRBV2	11
ASSSRHLGGNYGYT	TRBJ1-2	TRBV6-6	14
ASSPSTSGGAWDTQY	TRBJ2-3	TRBV2	15
ASSPHDRFTGELF	TRBJ2-2	TRBV6-5	13
ASSPPHRDRELF	TRBJ2-2	TRBV9	12
ASSVAPSSVVGTGELF	TRBJ2-2	TRBV9	16
ASSWWTGSNTEAF	TRBJ1-1	TRBV5-6	13
ASSLQQGFGGYT	TRBJ1-2	TRBV3-1/TRBV3-2	12
ASSGLAGGLSTDTQY	TRBJ2-3	TRBV7-8	15
AFRLAGGLNTGELF	TRBJ2-2	TRBV30	14
ASSQVRETTEAF	TRBJ1-1	TRBV4-1	12
ATSVDRVSYNEQF	TRBJ2-1	TRBV15	13
ATSNSGSSYNEQF	TRBJ2-1	TRBV15	13
ASSFFGSGAYNEQF	TRBJ2-1	TRBV5-6	14
ASSAGSLYGYT	TRBJ1-2	TRBV5-5	11
ASSSGLAGELF	TRBJ2-2	TRBV5-1	11
ASSTTPTAFRH	TRBJ1-5	TRBV12-3/TRBV12-4	11
ASGRDRGKETQY	TRBJ2-5	TRBV5-1	12
ASSNPRGGTTDTQY	TRBJ2-3	TRBV19	14
ASSLVPLEQY	TRBJ2-7	TRBV18	10
ASSPWAKTGAFYGYT	TRBJ1-2	TRBV7-9	15
ASSYASSLAGATLSYNEQF	TRBJ2-1	TRBV6-2/TRBV6-3	19
ASSIGTGGNQPQH	TRBJ1-5	TRBV19	13
AAGGVGVSYT	TRBJ1-2	TRBV3-1/TRBV3-2	10
SVEENSGQFNYGYT	TRBJ1-2	TRBV29-1	14
ASSPPSGGYYNEQF	TRBJ2-1	TRBV13	14
AWSEKVRLAGATYEQY	TRBJ2-7	TRBV30	16
ASSYGSRNSPLH	TRBJ1-6	TRBV3-1/TRBV3-2	12
ASSRTGGTNGYT	TRBJ1-2	TRBV2	12
ASSMGQDRFYEQY	TRBJ2-7	TRBV19	13
ASSPVGLASNEQF	TRBJ2-1	TRBV19	13
ASSPDSNEQF	TRBJ2-1	TRBV5-4	10
ASSLTSGSTIQY	TRBJ2-4	TRBV5-1	12
ASSPNTGLRWY	TRBJ2-7	TRBV5-6	11
ASSPGQGGNTSPLH	TRBJ1-6	TRBV18	14
ASSQQGAATEAF	TRBJ1-1	TRBV2	12
ASSELAGNNFFSYNEQF	TRBJ2-1	TRBV2	17
ASSLGRQTTNYGYT	TRBJ1-2	TRBV11-3	14
ASTRSGTGVGDTQY	TRBJ2-3	TRBV4-1	14
ASSLARGAGVNYGYT	TRBJ1-2	TRBV7-2	15
ASSPGTGASPLH	TRBJ1-6	TRBV10-1	12
ASSQVGSYQPQH	TRBJ1-5	TRBV4-1	12
ASSQSVGSYNSPLH	TRBJ1-6	TRBV23-1	14
ASSLRLAGVTGTGELF	TRBJ2-2	TRBV7-8	16